The sequence of this T cell receptor (beta chain) was determined in a study of T cell responses to AZD1222 COVID-19 vaccine. Clones were sequenced by immunoSEQ multiplex PCR, and TCRdb holds only the in-frame ones, with some missing. In the table there are roughly 100,000 clones, 91% of which are singletons. The length of the CDR3 is 14 residues. Trimming removed 5 bases at V and 4 bases at J, with 14 bases between. In germline, CDR1 is SGHVS, CDR2 FQNEAQ. V is TRBV7-8 and J is TRBJ1-2; tentative D call: TRBD1 (5 bases). The TCR comes from an adult in good health. This specimen was peripheral blood, taken on day 0 of AZD1222 vaccination. The DNA of the CDR3 is TGTGCCAGCAGCCACCGGGACTTTCCCTATGGCTACACCTTC. Its protein product is CASSHRDFPYGYTF.